This T cell receptor beta chain was identified during a study of blood T cell repertoires in COVID-19. Cohort placement rested on clinical history that participants reported themselves. The V segment lost 4 bases and the J segment 6 bases; nucleotides outside the gene matches: 12. The length of the CDR3 is 14 residues. CDR1 and CDR2 (germline): SQVTM, ANQGSEA. In the source study's methods: Scientists estimated how many nucleated cells there were by amplifying reference gene primers. The protocol was immunoSEQ multiplex PCR, while the TCRdb copy is restricted to in-frame clones and leaves out a portion. V, J and clone size were drawn from that table, and D and trimming were deduced from the DNA. The sample consists of about 360,000 clones, more than 70% of them appearing once.

The sample comprised PBMCs or T cells enriched from blood (not recorded which). The chain has TRBV29-1 and TRBJ2-7, with 7 bases aligning to TRBD1. This clonotype originated in a man aged 25-40 years who had recovered from COVID-19. DNA for the CDR3: TGCAGCGTTGTAAGTACAGGGGTTCTTCGCGAGCAGTACTTC. Its translation: CSVVSTGVLREQYF.